The 21 T cell receptor beta chains below were found in one sample sequenced in a study of T-cell reconstitution after alpha-beta-depleted transplantation in children. During its preparation, the TCRbeta library received unique molecular identifiers. TCRdb reanalysed the PCR reads using MiXCR and keeps one entry per CDR3 protein. Of over 550,000 distinct CDR3 sequences listed, 10% to 13% are singletons. Material: PBMCs from the stem cell graft donor, obtained from the stem cell graft. These receptor sequences come from a human donor who donated a stem cell graft to a child with acute myeloid leukemia.

The V and J genes are TRBV7-2 and TRBJ2-3; no clear D. Trimming pared 7 bases from V and 5 bases from J, leaving 16 bases between. Per germline, CDR1 SGHTA and CDR2 FQGNSA. The CDR3 runs 14 residues. The CDR3 coding sequence is TGTGCCAGCACGCTCGCCTTAATGGGAGATACGCAGTATTTT. Its protein is CASTLALMGDTQYF.

This clonotype was counted ten times or more. The chain recombines TRBV20-1 with TRBJ2-1; TRBD2 agrees at 8 bases. Losses at the gene ends were 5 bases for V and 0 bases for J; bases not matched to a gene: 12. The CDR3 has 17 amino acids. From germline, CDR1 is DFQATT and CDR2 SNEGSKA (reference sequence). The chain's CDR3 is CSAAGWREDFSYNEQFF. The CDR3 bases are TGCAGTGCTGCCGGTTGGCGGGAGGACTTCTCCTACAATGAGCAGTTCTTC.

V and J are TRBV20-1 and TRBJ1-2; D is undetermined. The CDR3 runs 14 residues. Trimming removed 5 bases from V and 4 bases from J, with 17 bases in between. Per the germline V gene, CDR1 is DFQATT and CDR2 is SNEGSKA (reference sequence). CDR3 coding DNA: TGCAGTGCTTCCACTGGGGAAGGGTCCTATGGCTACACCTTC. Its translation is CSASTGEGSYGYTF.

This clonotype was counted only a few times. In nucleotides, the CDR3 is TGTGCCAGCAGTGACTGGGATACGCAGTATTTT. This encodes CASSDWDTQYF. J is TRBJ2-3 and V is TRBV6-2 or TRBV6-3; D is undetermined. From germline, CDR1 is MNHEY and CDR2 SVGEGT. The CDR3 is made up of 11 amino acids. V was shortened by 5 bases and J by 6 bases, with 6 bases between the two germline ends.

There are many counts of this clonotype. V and J are TRBV5-1 and TRBJ2-3; the D is unclear. CDR1 SGHRS and CDR2 YFSETQ come from the germline V gene. The germline V and J ends were trimmed by 3 bases and 3 bases, with 8 bases remaining between them. The CDR3 sequence is 13 residues long. The CDR3 bases are TGCGCCAGCAGCTCGACCGTTACAGATACGCAGTATTTT. It specifies CASSSTVTDTQYF.

This clonotype was picked up a small number of times. The J gene is TRBJ1-2, the V gene TRBV28, with TRBD1 as a possible D gene (5 bases). V was trimmed by 5 bases and J by 0 bases, leaving 16 bases between them. The CDR3 runs 16 residues. The V gene's germline CDR1 is MDHEN and CDR2 SYDVKM. CDR3 nucleotides: TGTGCCAGCAGTCCCGAACTGACAGTCACTAACTATGGCTACACCTTC. This codes for CASSPELTVTNYGYTF.

There are many counts of this clonotype. V gene TRBV27 combines with J gene TRBJ2-1; D may correspond to TRBD1 or TRBD2 (5 bases each). The CDR3 consists of 16 residues. The germline V and J ends were trimmed by 7 bases and 2 bases, with 18 bases remaining between them. Germline CDR1 MNHEY, CDR2 SMNVEV (reference sequence). The CDR3 sequence: CASTPTPWGTYNEQFF. The CDR3 coding sequence is TGTGCCAGCACCCCAACCCCCTGGGGGACCTACAATGAGCAGTTCTTC.

This clonotype has a handful of counts. The chain joins TRBV7-6 to TRBJ2-5; no clear D gene. With 2 bases removed from V and 5 bases from J, the gap between germline ends came to 15 bases. Germline V gene lookup returns CDR1 SGHVS and CDR2 FNYEAQ. This CDR3 is built from 15 residues. The CDR3 loop is CASSLMNGLHETQYF. The CDR3 DNA reads as TGTGCCAGCAGCTTAATGAACGGCCTCCACGAGACCCAGTACTTC. Variable domain in full (rest from reference TRBV7-6 and TRBJ2-5): GAGVSQSPRYKVTKRGQDVALRCDPISGHVSLYWYRQALGQGPEFLTYFNYEAQQDKSGLPNDRFSAERPEGSISTLTIQRTEQRDSAMYRCASSLMNGLHETQYFGPGTRLLVL.

The chain recombines TRBV6-1 with TRBJ2-7; 10 bases align to TRBD2. Germline V CDR1 and CDR2: MNHNS, SASEGT. J lost 1 base, V lost 5 bases, and 14 bases had no gene match. The CDR3 is made up of 18 amino acids. The CDR3 bases are TGTGCCAGCAGTCGGGACAGTGCCGGGACTAGCGCTTCCTACGAGCAGTACTTC. Protein sequence: CASSRDSAGTSASYEQYF.

The sample holds many counts of this clonotype. The J gene is TRBJ2-1, the V gene TRBV5-5; D is unclear. Germline V gene sequence: CDR1 SGHKS, CDR2 YYEKEE (reference sequence). The CDR3 contains 14 residues. Trimming stripped 1 base from V and 0 bases from J, with 5 bases between. The CDR3, as DNA: TGTGCCAGCAGCTTGTTAAACTCCTACAATGAGCAGTTCTTC. It yields the protein CASSLLNSYNEQFF.

The V gene is TRBV12-3 or TRBV12-4, the J gene TRBJ2-1, with TRBD1 identical over 7 bases. The CDR3 is 13 amino acids. The CDR3 sequence: CTTPGQNYNEQFF. The CDR3 region has the DNA TGTACCACCCCGGGACAGAATTACAATGAGCAGTTCTTC.

The rearrangement links TRBV4-1 to TRBJ1-5; a weak D match, TRBD1 (5 bases). Per germline, CDR1 MGHRA and CDR2 YSYEKL. Trimming removed 1 base at V and 9 bases at J, with 16 bases between. The CDR3 runs 15 residues. CDR3 coding DNA: TGCGCCAGCAGCCAAGCCCTGGGGGGGTTGGGGCCCCAGCATTTT. As protein: CASSQALGGLGPQHF.

J is TRBJ2-7 and V is TRBV18; tentatively, D is TRBD1 (5 bases). V lost 6 bases and J 2 bases, leaving 14 bases between the germline ends. Germline V gene lookup returns CDR1 KGHSH and CDR2 LQKENI. This CDR3 comprises 14 residues. CDR3 region: CASSQPTVPYEQYF. CDR3 sequence (DNA): TGTGCCAGCTCGCAACCGACAGTCCCCTACGAGCAGTACTTC.

This clonotype has a handful of counts. The chain uses TRBV4-2 and TRBJ2-7; 9 nucleotides agree with TRBD2. V was pared by 0 bases and J by 3 bases, with 6 bases of the junction left unmatched. The germline V gene has CDR1 LGHNA and CDR2 YNFKEQ. The CDR3 sequence is 16 residues long. The DNA of the CDR3 is TGTGCCAGCAGCCAAGAACGGCGGGAGGGGCGCTACGAGCAGTACTTC. Translating it yields CASSQERREGRYEQYF.

The gene calls are TRBV3-1 and TRBJ2-7, with D perhaps given as TRBD1 or TRBD2 (6 bases each). Germline loops: CDR1 LGHDT, CDR2 YNNKEL (reference sequence). Trimming left V 2 bases short and J 3 bases short, with 11 bases between. The CDR3 is 14 residues long. The CDR3 loop is CASSQPGAYYEQYF. CDR3 bases: TGTGCCAGCAGCCAACCGGGGGCGTACTACGAGCAGTACTTC.

Many counts were recorded for this clonotype. The gene calls are TRBV7-2 and TRBJ2-1, with TRBD1 as a possible D gene (8 bases). CDR1 SGHTA and CDR2 FQGNSA come from the germline V gene. The CDR3 consists of 15 residues. V was shortened by 1 base and J by 7 bases, with 14 bases between the two germline ends. This CDR3 is CASSLGGQGGNEQFF. In DNA, the CDR3 is TGTGCCAGCAGCTTAGGAGGACAGGGAGGGAATGAGCAGTTCTTC.

The chain recombines TRBV12-3 or TRBV12-4 with TRBJ2-1; 7 bases map to TRBD1. V lost 6 bases, J lost 15 bases, and 14 bases stayed unmatched. The CDR3 contains 13 residues. The CDR3 region has the DNA TGTGCCAGCAGGGCTGACAGGGACCGGCAGTGGTTCTTC. It encodes CASRADRDRQWFF.

The chain uses TRBV9 and TRBJ2-5; D is perhaps TRBD2 (8 bases). This CDR3 comprises 17 residues. The germline CDR1 and CDR2 sequences are SGDLS and YYNGEE. Trimming pared 4 bases from V and 1 base from J, leaving 20 bases between. The CDR3 sequence is CASSNRGLVGGQETQYF. As DNA, the CDR3 is TGTGCCAGCAGCAACAGGGGACTAGTGGGGGGCCAAGAGACCCAGTACTTC.

In its sample, this clonotype was seen many times. This chain uses TRBV21-1 with TRBJ2-7; TRBD2 is the table's D call, not checked against the DNA. TRBV21-1 is a known pseudogene. The CDR3 is 15 amino acids. The DNA of the CDR3 is TGTGCCAGCAGAAACAAGGGACTAGCGGATTACGAGCAGTACTTC. Translation: CASRNKGLADYEQYF.

This clonotype has just one count. The rearrangement joins TRBV7-3 to TRBJ2-5; 15 positions agree with TRBD2. This CDR3 is built from 17 residues. Germline-derived CDR1 and CDR2 are SGHTA and FQGTGA. Trimming at V came to 5 bases and at J to 2 bases, leaving 6 bases not matched to a gene. CDR3 sequence: CASSIWTSGRGQETQYF. The CDR3 DNA is TGTGCCAGCAGCATATGGACTAGCGGGAGGGGGCAAGAGACCCAGTACTTC.

The rearrangement uses TRBV7-2 and TRBJ1-1; D is unresolved. Trimming took 5 bases from V and 1 from J, leaving 14 bases between them. The CDR3 is 15 residues long. Germline assignment: CDR1 SGHTA and CDR2 FQGNSA. CDR3 sequence reads: CASSQQGVANTEAFF. As DNA, the CDR3 is TGTGCCAGCAGCCAACAAGGAGTTGCGAACACTGAAGCTTTCTTT. Drawing the rest from reference TRBV7-2 and TRBJ1-1, the complete variable domain is GAGVSQSPSNKVTEKGKDVELRCDPISGHTALYWYRQSLGQGLEFLIYFQGNSAPDKSGLPSDRFSAERTGGSVSTLTIQRTQQEDSAVYLCASSQQGVANTEAFFGQGTRLTVV.